A selection of T cell receptor beta chains follows, all from one sample in a study of T cell repertoires in cytomegalovirus infection. TCRdb called the reads again in MiXCR, with one record for every CDR3 protein. The table has about 260,000 distinct CDR3 sequences, roughly 15% seen once. The specimen was PBMCs. Receptor source: a human donor in good health (CMV status not recorded). Some clones in this sample may be carry-over from other donors' samples. CDR3s include the opening cysteine and the closing phenylalanine or tryptophan. The D gene is left open where the match is weak. Some rows mark clone size as missing; the rest say once, few, many or name a class of expanded clone.

CASSLQEGNTIYF	TGTGCCAGCAGCTTACAAGAAGGAAACACCATATATTTT	13	TRBV7-6	TRBJ1-3	.	many
CASSQEASGYEQFF	TGTGCCAGCAGCCAAGAGGCTAGCGGTTATGAGCAGTTCTTC	14	TRBV4-2	TRBJ2-1	TRBD2	many
CSVDRYNEQFF	TGCAGCGTCGACAGGTACAATGAGCAGTTCTTC	11	TRBV29-1	TRBJ2-1	.	many
CASSYGTAANTGELFF	TGTGCCAGCAGTTACGGGACAGCAGCGAACACCGGGGAGCTGTTTTTT	16	TRBV6-2/TRBV6-3	TRBJ2-2	TRBD1	few
CASTKGTGGYGYTF	TGTGCCAGCACCAAGGGGACAGGGGGGTATGGCTACACCTTC	14	TRBV7-2	TRBJ1-2	TRBD1	many
CATWDRVKYEQYF	TGTGCCACCTGGGACAGGGTGAAATACGAGCAGTACTTC	13	TRBV28	TRBJ2-7	TRBD1	many
CASSFSGGTTDTQYF	TGTGCCAGCAGCTTCAGCGGGGGGACAACAGATACGCAGTATTTT	15	TRBV7-6	TRBJ2-3	TRBD2	many
CASSVLAGGSTDTQYF	TGTGCCAGCAGTGTCCTAGCGGGAGGCAGCACAGATACGCAGTATTTT	16	TRBV27	TRBJ2-3	TRBD2	.
CASSLTLVYGYTF	TGTGCCAGCAGTCTGACACTTGTCTATGGCTACACCTTC	13	TRBV6-2/TRBV6-3	TRBJ1-2	.	.
CASSQGTQETQYF	TGTGCCAGCAGCCAAGGCACTCAAGAGACCCAGTACTTC	13	TRBV3-1	TRBJ2-5	.	few
CASSQDPGRGTDTQYF	TGCGCCAGCAGCCAAGATCCGGGACGGGGCACAGATACGCAGTATTTT	16	TRBV4-1	TRBJ2-3	.	.
CSVGEIRSYEQYF	TGCAGCGTTGGCGAGATTCGCTCCTACGAGCAGTACTTC	13	TRBV29-1	TRBJ2-7	.	.
CASSLSRLAGGPYNEQFF	TGTGCCAGCAGCTTATCCCGACTAGCGGGGGGGCCCTACAATGAGCAGTTCTTC	18	TRBV11-3	TRBJ2-1	TRBD2	.
CASSTYRQDTEAFF	TGTGCCAGCAGCACTTACAGACAAGACACTGAAGCTTTCTTT	14	TRBV7-2	TRBJ1-1	.	many
CSVTTVGEKLFF	TGCAGCGTTACGACTGTAGGGGAAAAACTGTTTTTT	12	TRBV29-1	TRBJ1-4	.	.
CASSFQTPPGETQYF	TGTGCCAGCAGTTTCCAAACTCCTCCCGGGGAGACCCAGTACTTC	15	TRBV28	TRBJ2-5	.	many
CSASSSGRSYEQYF	TGCAGTGCTAGTTCGAGCGGGAGGTCCTACGAGCAGTACTTC	14	TRBV20-1	TRBJ2-7	TRBD2	.
CSVRGVTIQYF	TGCAGCGTTCGAGGGGTCACCATTCAGTACTTC	11	TRBV29-1	TRBJ2-4	.	few
CASSTIAGGSGETQYF	TGTGCCAGCAGCACCATAGCGGGGGGCTCGGGAGAGACCCAGTACTTC	16	TRBV5-5	TRBJ2-5	TRBD2	many
CASAPSLGGEQYF	TGTGCTAGTGCCCCCTCGCTTGGGGGCGAGCAGTACTTC	13	TRBV12-5	TRBJ2-7	.	many
CASSLGARGTLRAEKLFF	TGCGCCAGCAGCTTGGGGGCCCGGGGGACTCTTAGGGCTGAAAAACTGTTTTTT	18	TRBV5-1	TRBJ1-4	.	.
CSVGFVAGGRISYNEQFF	TGCAGCGTTGGATTTGTGGCGGGAGGCCGTATCTCCTACAATGAGCAGTTCTTC	18	TRBV29-1	TRBJ2-1	TRBD2	.
CSATNPITGREKLFF	TGCAGTGCTACCAACCCTATCACAGGTCGCGAAAAACTGTTTTTT	15	TRBV20-1	TRBJ1-4	.	.
CASSPPGQPEGNGYTF	TGTGCCAGCTCACCACCTGGACAGCCCGAGGGGAATGGCTACACCTTC	16	TRBV18	TRBJ1-2	.	few
CASSLARQTANYGYTF	TGTGCCAGCAGCTTAGCGCGTCAGACCGCTAACTATGGCTACACCTTC	16	TRBV7-9	TRBJ1-2	.	few
CASSPAPGGNTEAFF	TGTGCCAGCAGTCCGGCTCCGGGGGGGAACACTGAAGCTTTCTTT	15	TRBV28	TRBJ1-1	.	many
CASSRPGTTDTQYF	TGTGCCAGCAGCCGTCCCGGGACCACGGATACGCAGTATTTT	14	TRBV28	TRBJ2-3	.	many
CSVEEGRGNEQYF	TGCAGCGTTGAAGAGGGCAGGGGCAACGAGCAGTACTTC	13	TRBV29-1	TRBJ2-7	.	.
CASSLAFGRGTYGYTF	TGTGCCAGCAGCTTAGCATTTGGGCGGGGGACATATGGCTACACCTTC	16	TRBV7-2	TRBJ1-2	.	many
CSASPPGRENIQYF	TGCAGTGCTAGCCCACCGGGGAGGGAAAACATTCAGTACTTC	14	TRBV20-1	TRBJ2-4	TRBD2	many
CASSIVRAPRDEQFF	TGCGCCAGCAGCATCGTCCGGGCCCCAAGGGATGAGCAGTTCTTC	15	TRBV10-1	TRBJ2-1	.	many
CASSLRQAGAKNIQYF	TGCGCCAGCAGCCTACGACAGGCTGGAGCCAAAAACATTCAGTACTTC	16	TRBV4-1	TRBJ2-4	.	many
CASGSQAAFF	TGTGCCAGCGGTTCGCAAGCGGCTTTCTTT	10	TRBV6-6	TRBJ1-1	.	few
CASSEPGELFF	TGTGCCTCCTCTGAACCCGGGGAGCTGTTTTTT	11	TRBV10-3	TRBJ2-2	.	.
CASSLSSGLTYNEQFF	TGTGCCAGCAGTTTATCGTCAGGCCTGACCTACAATGAGCAGTTCTTC	16	TRBV27	TRBJ2-1	.	few
CASSGLAGSTGELFF	TGTGCCAGCAGCGGACTAGCGGGAAGCACCGGGGAGCTGTTTTTT	15	TRBV7-2	TRBJ2-2	TRBD2	many
CASSYPPGASYGYTF	TGTGCCAGCAGCTATCCCCCGGGGGCCTCCTATGGCTACACCTTC	15	TRBV7-2	TRBJ1-2	.	many